The 21 T cell receptor beta chains reported below all come from one sample, sequenced in a study of shared clonotypes between healthy human individuals. Repertoires were generated with immunoSEQ multiplex PCR, while TCRdb's copy carries only in-frame clones and drops some. Among about 590,000 clones, roughly 95% were seen once, and the ten largest hold about 0.11%. Positively selected for CCR7, the CD45RO-negative cells used as naive CD8 cells excluded terminally differentiated effector memory CD45RA+ cells. Material: naive CD8+ T cells sorted from blood. All receptors come from a woman in her twenties or thirties in good health.

This clone was seen once. The chain carries TRBV28 and TRBJ2-1; D is ambiguous. V dropped 8 bases and J dropped 7 bases, with 6 bases sitting between them. The CDR3 is 10 residues long. Germline V lookup: CDR1 MDHEN, CDR2 SYDVKM. The CDR3 sequence: CASARNEQFF. Here the CDR3 DNA reads TGTGCCAGCGCACGGAATGAGCAGTTCTTC.

The chain uses TRBV19 and TRBJ2-7; 7 bases agree with TRBD1. The V gene end was trimmed by 6 bases and the J gene end by 7 bases; junction bases not matched to a gene: 9. The CDR3 spans 13 residues. The V gene's germline CDR1 is LNHDA and CDR2 SQIVND (reference sequence). CDR3 coding DNA: TGTGCCAGTAGGTGGACAGGTGAGGGGGAGCAGTACTTC. The encoded protein is CASRWTGEGEQYF.

V and J are TRBV5-8 and TRBJ2-5; 7 bases map to TRBD1. The CDR3 length is 17 residues. The junction had 17 bases not matched to a gene; V was cut back by 4 bases and J by 5 bases. Per germline, CDR1 SGHTS and CDR2 YDEGEE. The CDR3 sequence: CASSDRWGISRGETQYF. Written as DNA, the CDR3 is TGTGCCAGCAGCGACAGATGGGGGATATCCAGGGGGGAGACCCAGTACTTC.

The genes are TRBV14 and TRBJ2-4; the D is unclear. The germline V gene encodes CDR1 SGHDN and CDR2 FVKESK. V lost 0 bases to trimming and J lost 0 bases, with 9 bases between them. The CDR3 spans 16 residues. The CDR3 sequence: CASSQEGDLAKNIQYF. The CDR3 DNA sequence: TGTGCCAGCAGCCAAGAAGGCGATCTAGCCAAAAACATTCAGTACTTC.

V gene TRBV7-2 combines with J gene TRBJ2-2; unclear D gene. The V gene's germline CDR1 is SGHTA and CDR2 FQGNSA. This CDR3 has 14 amino acids. Trimming shortened V by 1 base and J by 7 bases, and 10 bases separated the two germline ends. The CDR3 DNA reads TGTGCCAGCAGCTTAGATGCCGAGCACGGGGAGCTGTTTTTT. It encodes CASSLDAEHGELFF.

The chain is built from TRBV27 and TRBJ2-7, with a possible D match to TRBD1 (6 bases). CDR1 is MNHEY and CDR2 is SMNVEV in the germline V gene (reference sequence). The V and J ends lost 10 bases and 2 bases respectively, with 12 bases between them. CDR3 length: 12 amino acids. CDR3 sequence reads: CATGQTAYEQYF. DNA of the CDR3: TGTGCCACCGGACAGACCGCCTACGAGCAGTACTTC.

This rearrangement joins TRBV9 to TRBJ2-7; unclear D gene. This CDR3 is 14 amino acids long. With 0 bases removed from V and 2 bases from J, the gap between germline ends came to 9 bases. Germline loops: CDR1 SGDLS, CDR2 YYNGEE. As DNA, the CDR3 is TGTGCCAGCAGCGTAGGTCATGGAGCCTACGAGCAGTACTTC. Translation gives CASSVGHGAYEQYF.

The chain combines TRBV28 with TRBJ2-7, with a weak D call TRBD1 (6 bases). The germline CDR1 and CDR2 sequences are MDHEN and SYDVKM. Trimming removed 2 bases at V and 2 bases at J, with 10 bases between. The CDR3 runs to 14 residues. The CDR3 region is CASSLRTAPYEQYF. The CDR3 coding sequence is TGTGCCAGCAGTTTAAGGACAGCCCCCTACGAGCAGTACTTC. Combining the CDR3 with reference TRBV28 and TRBJ2-7 gives the whole variable domain DVKVTQSSRYLVKRTGEKVFLECVQDMDHENMFWYRQDPGLGLRLIYFSYDVKMKEKGDIPEGYSVSREKKERFSLILESASTNQTSMYLCASSLRTAPYEQYFGPGTRLTVT.

The CDR3 spells CASSPPEGPSSYEQYF. As DNA, the CDR3 is TGTGCCAGCTCACCACCGGAGGGGCCGAGCTCCTACGAGCAGTACTTC. The V call is TRBV18, the J call TRBJ2-7, with D maybe TRBD2 (6 bases). The V and J ends lost 0 bases and 0 bases respectively, with 12 bases between them. The CDR3 contains 16 residues. Germline CDR1 and CDR2: KGHSH and LQKENI.

The chain is built from TRBV7-9 and TRBJ2-7; 8 positions match TRBD1. After removal of 4 bases from V and 5 bases from J, the junction contained 13 bases not matched to a gene. Germline-derived CDR1 and CDR2 are SEHNR and FQNEAQ (reference sequence). This CDR3 spans 16 amino acids. Written as DNA, the CDR3 is TGTGCCAGCAGCTCAATCCGGGACAGGATGTTTAACGAGCAGTACTTC. Amino acid sequence: CASSSIRDRMFNEQYF. Full variable domain (missing parts from reference TRBV7-9 and TRBJ2-7): DTGVSQNPRHKITKRGQNVTFRCDPISEHNRLYWYRQTLGQGPEFLTYFQNEAQLEKSRLLSDRFSAERPKGSFSTLEIQRTEQGDSAMYLCASSSIRDRMFNEQYFGPGTRLTVT.

This clone has only one observation. The chain recombines TRBV27 with TRBJ1-5, with TRBD1 as a possible D gene (6 bases). The CDR3 length is 14 residues. The V gene's germline CDR1 is MNHEY and CDR2 SMNVEV (reference sequence). V gave up 3 bases and J gave up 10 bases, with 16 bases separating them. CDR3 in DNA: TGTGCCAGCAGTTTGGGCAGGGGTAATTTACCCCAGCATTTT. It specifies CASSLGRGNLPQHF.

The chain combines TRBV7-9 with TRBJ2-7; 7 bases match TRBD1. After removal of 5 bases from V and 6 bases from J, the junction contained 4 bases not matched to a gene. CDR1 SEHNR and CDR2 FQNEAQ come from the germline V gene (reference sequence). The CDR3 loop spans 12 amino acids. CDR3 DNA: TGTGCCAGCAGCGCACCAGGGGGCGAGCAGTACTTC. This translates into CASSAPGGEQYF.

About this clone: Other DNA variants within this sample encode the same CDR3. The chain uses TRBV27 and TRBJ2-7; no firm D call. Deletions cut 3 bases from V and 2 bases from J, with 8 bases between. Germline lookup yields CDR1 MNHEY and CDR2 SMNVEV (reference sequence). There are 13 residues in the CDR3. This CDR3 is CASSLGSTYEQYF. The CDR3 DNA is TGTGCCAGCAGTTTGGGCAGTACCTACGAGCAGTACTTC.

The V gene is TRBV6-1, the J gene TRBJ1-3; D unclear. With 2 bases removed from V and 0 bases from J, the gap between germline ends came to 8 bases. The CDR3 is 15 residues long. CDR1 and CDR2 (germline): MNHNS, SASEGT. For the CDR3, the DNA is TGTGCCAGCAGTGAATGGGAGGACTCTGGAAACACCATATATTTT. It yields the protein CASSEWEDSGNTIYF.

This chain connects TRBV27 to TRBJ1-1; D gene unclear. The germline CDR1 and CDR2 sequences are MNHEY and SMNVEV (reference sequence). The CDR3 covers 13 residues. Deletions cut 5 bases from V and 4 bases from J, with 11 bases between. CDR3 in DNA: TGTGCCAGCAGTACCGGGGTGGCCACTGAAGCTTTCTTT. This gives the protein CASSTGVATEAFF.

The J gene is TRBJ1-2, the V gene TRBV2; D possibly corresponds to TRBD1 (5 bases). Trimming shortened V by 6 bases and J by 1 base, and 24 bases separated the two germline ends. Germline CDR1 SNHLY, CDR2 FYNNEI. This CDR3 has 18 residues. For the CDR3, the DNA is TGTGCCAGCAGACCCGGGGGGAGGACACCTGTAATTAACTATGGCTACACCTTC. Its translation is CASRPGGRTPVINYGYTF.

The chain joins TRBV19 to TRBJ1-1; perhaps TRBD1 as D (5 bases). Trimming cost V 7 bases and J 6 bases, with 21 bases left between them. The length of the CDR3 is 15 residues. The germline CDR1 and CDR2 sequences are LNHDA and SQIVND (reference sequence). The CDR3 loop reads CASTPGVGVVAEAFF. The CDR3 region has the DNA TGTGCCAGTACACCCGGGGTGGGGGTGGTGGCTGAAGCTTTCTTT. Based on the CDR3 plus reference TRBV19 and TRBJ1-1, the full variable domain is DGGITQSPKYLFRKEGQNVTLSCEQNLNHDAMYWYRQDPGQGLRLIYYSQIVNDFQKGDIAEGYSVSREKKESFPLTVTSAQKNPTAFYLCASTPGVGVVAEAFFGQGTRLTVV.

This clone was counted between two and nine times. The V and J genes are TRBV7-8 and TRBJ2-1; 10 positions agree with TRBD2. The CDR3 has 15 residues. V gave up 5 bases and J gave up 8 bases; unmatched junction bases: 9. Looked up from germline, CDR1 is SGHVS and CDR2 is FQNEAQ. CDR3 sequence (DNA): TGTGCCAGCAGCCAAACAGCCGGGACTAGCGATGAGCAGTTCTTC. It specifies CASSQTAGTSDEQFF.

V usage is TRBV5-4 and J usage is TRBJ2-7, with 14 bases identical to TRBD2. CDR3 length: 16 amino acids. Per the germline V gene, CDR1 is SGHNT and CDR2 is YYREEE (reference sequence). Losses at the gene ends were 4 bases for V and 5 bases for J; bases not matched to a gene: 8. CDR3 sequence reads: CASSPVTSGRADEQYF. In DNA, the CDR3 is TGTGCCAGCAGCCCAGTGACTAGCGGGAGGGCTGACGAGCAGTACTTC.

This clone was seen a handful of times. This chain connects TRBV7-6 to TRBJ1-5, with a possible D match to TRBD1 (5 bases). CDR3 length: 14 amino acids. With 1 base removed from V and 5 bases from J, the gap between germline ends came to 9 bases. The germline V gene encodes CDR1 SGHVS and CDR2 FNYEAQ. CDR3 nucleotides: TGTGCCAGCAGCTTAGAGGGACTTTATCAGCCCCAGCATTTT. Residues: CASSLEGLYQPQHF.

The chain uses TRBV9 and TRBJ1-4; TRBD1 might be the D (5 bases). This CDR3 region has 15 residues. Germline V gene lookup returns CDR1 SGDLS and CDR2 YYNGEE. V lost 4 bases and J 6 bases, leaving 16 bases between the germline ends. CDR3 sequence: CASSLSGTRDEKLFF. CDR3 DNA sequence: TGTGCCAGCAGCCTCTCCGGGACGCGTGATGAAAAACTGTTTTTT.